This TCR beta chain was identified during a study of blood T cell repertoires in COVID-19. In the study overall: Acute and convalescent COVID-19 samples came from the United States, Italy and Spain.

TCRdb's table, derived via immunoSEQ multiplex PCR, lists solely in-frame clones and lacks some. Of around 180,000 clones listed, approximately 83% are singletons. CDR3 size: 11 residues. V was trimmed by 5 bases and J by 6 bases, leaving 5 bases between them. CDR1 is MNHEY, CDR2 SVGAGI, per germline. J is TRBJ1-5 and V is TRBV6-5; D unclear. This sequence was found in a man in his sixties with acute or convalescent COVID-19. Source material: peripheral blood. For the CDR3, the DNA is TGTGCCAGCAGTATCAGTCAGCCCCAGCATTTT. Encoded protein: CASSISQPQHF.